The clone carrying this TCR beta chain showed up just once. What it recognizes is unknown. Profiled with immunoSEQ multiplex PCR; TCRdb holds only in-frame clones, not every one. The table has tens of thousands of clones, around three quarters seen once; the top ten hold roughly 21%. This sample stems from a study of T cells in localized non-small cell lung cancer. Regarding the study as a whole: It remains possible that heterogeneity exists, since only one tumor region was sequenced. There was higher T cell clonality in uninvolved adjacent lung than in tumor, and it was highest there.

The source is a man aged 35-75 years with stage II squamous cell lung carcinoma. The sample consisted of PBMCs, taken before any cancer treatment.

As DNA, the CDR3 is TGCGCCAGCAGCTTGGGGACAGAGGCCTATGGCTACACCTTC. This codes for CASSLGTEAYGYTF. The chain combines TRBV5-1 with TRBJ1-2, with a possible D match to TRBD1 (6 bases). The CDR3 sequence is 14 residues long. Per the germline V gene, CDR1 is SGHRS and CDR2 is YFSETQ. Trimming took off 0 bases at V and 4 bases at J, with 10 bases between the two ends.